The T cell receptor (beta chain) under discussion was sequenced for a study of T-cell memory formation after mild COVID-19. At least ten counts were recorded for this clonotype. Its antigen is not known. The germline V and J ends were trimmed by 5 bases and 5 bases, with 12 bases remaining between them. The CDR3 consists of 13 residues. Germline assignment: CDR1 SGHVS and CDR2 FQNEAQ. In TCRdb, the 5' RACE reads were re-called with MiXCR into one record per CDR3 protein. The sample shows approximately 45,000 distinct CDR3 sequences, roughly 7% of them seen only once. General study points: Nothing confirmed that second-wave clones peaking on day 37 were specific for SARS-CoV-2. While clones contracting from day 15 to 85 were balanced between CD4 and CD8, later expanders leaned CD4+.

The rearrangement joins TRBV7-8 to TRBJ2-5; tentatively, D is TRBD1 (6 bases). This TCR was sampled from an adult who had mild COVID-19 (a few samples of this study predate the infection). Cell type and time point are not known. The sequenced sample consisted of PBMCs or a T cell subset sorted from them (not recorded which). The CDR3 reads CASSAQGPETQYF. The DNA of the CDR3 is TGTGCCAGCAGCGCACAGGGACCCGAGACCCAGTACTTC.